The rows below give T cell receptor beta chains drawn from one sample of a study of blood T cell repertoires in COVID-19. Only in-frame clones appear in the TCRdb table, and some are missing; sequencing was by immunoSEQ multiplex PCR. The data hold around 250,000 clones, with 65% to 85% observed a single time. The specimen was PBMCs or T cells enriched from blood (not recorded which). Every receptor here comes from a man in his forties or fifties who had recovered from COVID-19. The CDR3 runs from the conserved cysteine through the conserved F or W. D genes are given only for firm matches. Only part of the rows carry a size: once, few, many, or a class if the clone is expanded.

cdr3_nt cdr3_aa v_call clone_size d_call j_call
TGTGCCAGCAGCGCGGGGGGGGCAAATTCACCCCTCCACTTT CASSAGGANSPLHF TRBV9 . . TRBJ1-6
TGTGCCAGCAGCCGCGGGACAGGGGGGAAAGAGACCCAGTACTTC CASSRGTGGKETQYF TRBV3-1/TRBV3-2 . TRBD1 TRBJ2-5
TGTGCCAGCAGCGTAGATCAGGATACTTACTATGGCTACACCTTC CASSVDQDTYYGYTF TRBV9 few . TRBJ1-2
TGCAGTGCTAGTGCGTTCCGGACAGGGGGCCAGTGGCAGTTCTTC CSASAFRTGGQWQFF TRBV20-1 . TRBD1 TRBJ2-1
TGTGCCATCAGGACAGATAGCAATCAGCCCCAGCATTTT CAIRTDSNQPQHF TRBV10-3 few . TRBJ1-5
TGTGCCAGCAGCCCCGGAACCACAGGGTATCAGTACTTC CASSPGTTGYQYF TRBV6-4 few . TRBJ2-7
TGTGCCAGCTCCCGACTAACCCCGACTAGCGGAACCGGGGAGCTGTTTTTT CASSRLTPTSGTGELFF TRBV18 . TRBD2 TRBJ2-2
TGCGCCAGCCGTCGGACAGGGGATGAAAAACTGTTTTTT CASRRTGDEKLFF TRBV5-1 few TRBD1 TRBJ1-4
TGTGCCAGCAGTGCCGTACCGGGACAGGGGGTCGGTGAGCAGTTCTTC CASSAVPGQGVGEQFF TRBV6-4 . TRBD1 TRBJ2-1
TGTGCCTGGAGTGTAGGGGAATACACTGAAGCTTTCTTT CAWSVGEYTEAFF TRBV30 . . TRBJ1-1
TGTGCCAGCAGCCTACATCATGACAGGGGAAACACCATATATTTT CASSLHHDRGNTIYF TRBV7-6 . . TRBJ1-3
TGTGCCAGCAGCCGGACTGACAACTATGGCTACACCTTC CASSRTDNYGYTF TRBV5-4 . . TRBJ1-2
TGTGCCAGCAGCTCGGGACAGCACTCCTACGAGCAGTACTTC CASSSGQHSYEQYF TRBV7-9 . TRBD1 TRBJ2-7
TGTGCCAGCAGCCGTGATCTAGCGGGGGCCCTTTTTTACTACGAGCAGTACTTC CASSRDLAGALFYYEQYF TRBV11-2 once TRBD2 TRBJ2-7
TGTGCCAGCAGCTCACCTAGACAGGGCCGCGGTGAAAAACTGTTTTTT CASSSPRQGRGEKLFF TRBV7-9 . TRBD1 TRBJ1-4
TGCGCCAGCAGTCACCGCGGACAGAGTGAGACCCAGTACTTC CASSHRGQSETQYF TRBV23-1 once . TRBJ2-5
TGTGCCAGCAGCTTAGGAATGAGCGAGTCGAACACCATATATTTT CASSLGMSESNTIYF TRBV11-2 . . TRBJ1-3
TGTGCCAGCAGCTTAGAGGGACAGGGGGCTAGTTCACCCCTCCACTTT CASSLEGQGASSPLHF TRBV7-2 . TRBD1 TRBJ1-6
TGTGCCAGCAGTTTGGACAGCCTTACCTACGAGCAGTACTTC CASSLDSLTYEQYF TRBV6-2/TRBV6-3 . . TRBJ2-7
TGTGCCAGCATCACAGGGACCTATGGCTACACCTTC CASITGTYGYTF TRBV28 . . TRBJ1-2
TGTGCCAGCAGCAAGGGACAGGGTTCGAACACTGAAGCTTTCTTT CASSKGQGSNTEAFF TRBV11-2 . TRBD1 TRBJ1-1
TGTGCCAGCAGCCAATCTCTCGGAGGGGAAGGGACCCAGTACTTC CASSQSLGGEGTQYF TRBV3-1/TRBV3-2 . . TRBJ2-5
TGCGCCAGCAGCCAAGGGGACAGGGAGACCCAGTACTTC CASSQGDRETQYF TRBV4-1 . TRBD1 TRBJ2-5
TGTGCCAGTAGTATCCTTAATCAGCCCCAGCATTTT CASSILNQPQHF TRBV19 . . TRBJ1-5
TGTGCCAGCAGTGGTTTTCGGGACAGGATCTACGAGCAGTACTTC CASSGFRDRIYEQYF TRBV6-4 . TRBD1 TRBJ2-7
TGTGCCAGTAGTATCGCATCAAGGGACAGCAGCTATGGCTACACCTTC CASSIASRDSSYGYTF TRBV19 . TRBD1 TRBJ1-2
TGTGCCAGCAGCTTAGGGAGGAACACTGAAGCTTTCTTT CASSLGRNTEAFF TRBV7-9 . . TRBJ1-1
TGTGCCAGTAGTATCATTAGCGGGAGACGCAATGAGCAGTTCTTC CASSIISGRRNEQFF TRBV19 . TRBD2 TRBJ2-1
TGTGCCAGCAGCCAAGAGTCGGTTAACTATGGCTACACCTTC CASSQESVNYGYTF TRBV4-2 . . TRBJ1-2
TGTGCCAGCAGCTCCCTAGCGGGGGGGCCCAGGGAGACCCAGTACTTC CASSSLAGGPRETQYF TRBV7-9 once TRBD2 TRBJ2-5
TGCGCCAGCAGCTTGGGGGGGCAAGATAATTCACCCCTCCACTTT CASSLGGQDNSPLHF TRBV5-1 . . TRBJ1-6
TGTGCCAGCAGCCCGGGGGGGAAACTGTTTTTT CASSPGGKLFF TRBV7-2 . . TRBJ1-4
TGTGCCAGCAGCCGCCTCGCCGGGGATTCTGCCCATGGCTACACCTTC CASSRLAGDSAHGYTF TRBV7-2 . . TRBJ1-2
TGCGCCAGCAGCCAAAGACTAGCGGGGGGGCGTGGTACCGGGGAGCTGTTTTTT CASSQRLAGGRGTGELFF TRBV4-1 . TRBD2 TRBJ2-2
TGTGCCAGCAGCCTGTTACCGAGCCTTAAGACCTTC CASSLLPSLKTF TRBV14 . . TRBJ1-2
TGTGCCAGTAGTATAACAGCGGGAGACTATGGCTACACCTTC CASSITAGDYGYTF TRBV19 . . TRBJ1-2
TGTGCCAGCTCACCAAGCGGGAGTCCAGATACGCAGTATTTT CASSPSGSPDTQYF TRBV18 once TRBD2 TRBJ2-3
TGCGCCAGCAGCCTTTGGGGGGGGCCTGGGGCCAACGTCCTGACTTTC CASSLWGGPGANVLTF TRBV5-1 . . TRBJ2-6
TGTGCCAGCAGCCAATTTTACGACGGGGGAGGAAAACTGTTTTTT CASSQFYDGGGKLFF TRBV14 few . TRBJ1-4
TGTGCCAGCAGTTGGGCAGATTCTGCCTACGAGCAGTACTTC CASSWADSAYEQYF TRBV27 . . TRBJ2-7
TGTGCCAGCAGTTTGCCTCGAGGGGGTCAGCCCCAGCATTTT CASSLPRGGQPQHF TRBV28 once . TRBJ1-5
TGTGCCAGCAGTGAAGCTAGTGTGGCGACAGTCGCAGCTTTCTTT CASSEASVATVAAFF TRBV6-1 . . TRBJ1-1
TGTGCTAGTGGTTTGGTAAGGGGAGGGGAAGTTTATGGGGCCAACGTCCTGACTTTC CASGLVRGGEVYGANVLTF TRBV12-5 . TRBD2 TRBJ2-6
TGTGCCAGCAGCTCCAACAGGGGGCGCATTAACGAGCAGTACTTC CASSSNRGRINEQYF TRBV11-3 . TRBD1 TRBJ2-7
TGTGCCAGCAGCCAAGATCGCGGGAGCTCCTATAATTCACCCCTCCACTTT CASSQDRGSSYNSPLHF TRBV4-2 . . TRBJ1-6